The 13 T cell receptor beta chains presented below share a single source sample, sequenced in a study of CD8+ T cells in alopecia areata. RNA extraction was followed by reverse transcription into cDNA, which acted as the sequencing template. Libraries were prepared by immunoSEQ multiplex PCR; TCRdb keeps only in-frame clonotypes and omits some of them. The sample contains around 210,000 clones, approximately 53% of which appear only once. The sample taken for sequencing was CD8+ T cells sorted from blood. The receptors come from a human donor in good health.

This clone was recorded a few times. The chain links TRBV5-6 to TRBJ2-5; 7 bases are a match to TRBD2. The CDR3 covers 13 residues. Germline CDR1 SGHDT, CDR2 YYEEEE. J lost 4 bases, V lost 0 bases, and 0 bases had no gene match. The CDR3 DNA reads TGTGCCAGCAGCTTGGCGGGGGGAGAGACCCAGTACTTC. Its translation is CASSLAGGETQYF.

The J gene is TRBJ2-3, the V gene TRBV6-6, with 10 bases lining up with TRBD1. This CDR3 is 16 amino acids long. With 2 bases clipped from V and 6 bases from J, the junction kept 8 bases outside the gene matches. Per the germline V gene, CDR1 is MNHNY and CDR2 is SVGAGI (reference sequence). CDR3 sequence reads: CASSYTDRGRGDTQYF. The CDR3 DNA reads TGTGCCAGCAGTTACACCGACAGGGGGCGAGGGGATACGCAGTATTTT.

As DNA, the CDR3 is TGTGCCAGCAGTGCTGGAGGGGGGCGAGTCGAGCTCCACTTT. Translating it yields CASSAGGGRVELHF. The V and J genes are TRBV25-1 and TRBJ1-6; perhaps TRBD1 as D (6 bases). CDR1 is MGHDK and CDR2 is SYGVNS in the germline V gene. Trimming pared 4 bases from V and 16 bases from J, leaving 20 bases between. This CDR3 has 14 amino acids.

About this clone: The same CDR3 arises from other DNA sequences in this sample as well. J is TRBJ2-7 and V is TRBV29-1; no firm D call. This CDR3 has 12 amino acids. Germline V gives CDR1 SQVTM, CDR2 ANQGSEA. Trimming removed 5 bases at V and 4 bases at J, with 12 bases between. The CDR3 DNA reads TGCAGCGTTTCTGAGACCGGGTACGAGCAGTACTTC. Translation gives CSVSETGYEQYF.

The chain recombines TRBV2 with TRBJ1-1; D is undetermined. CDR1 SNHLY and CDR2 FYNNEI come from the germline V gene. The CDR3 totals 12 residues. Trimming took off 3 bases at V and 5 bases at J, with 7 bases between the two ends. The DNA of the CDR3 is TGTGCCAGCAGTGATAAGGAAACTGAAGCTTTCTTT. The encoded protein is CASSDKETEAFF.

The CDR3 region has the DNA TGCGCCAGCAGCCAAAGGCCAGGGGAAGCCAACACCGGGGAGCTGTTTTTT. It is translated as CASSQRPGEANTGELFF. This chain uses TRBV4-1 with TRBJ2-2; weak D call: TRBD1 (6 bases). The CDR3 loop spans 17 amino acids. Germline V gene sequence: CDR1 MGHRA, CDR2 YSYEKL. V lost 2 bases, J lost 2 bases, and 15 bases lay in between.

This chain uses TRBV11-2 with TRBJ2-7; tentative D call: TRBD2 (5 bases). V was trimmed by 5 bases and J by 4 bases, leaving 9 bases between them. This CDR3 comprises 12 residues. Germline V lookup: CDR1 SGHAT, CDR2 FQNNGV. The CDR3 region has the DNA TGTGCCAGCAGCCCGAGGGAATACGAGCAGTACTTC. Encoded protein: CASSPREYEQYF.

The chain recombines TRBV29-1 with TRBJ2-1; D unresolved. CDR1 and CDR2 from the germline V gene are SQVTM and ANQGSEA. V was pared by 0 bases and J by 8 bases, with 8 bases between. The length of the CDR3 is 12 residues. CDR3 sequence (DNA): TGCAGCGTTGAAGAACAGTGGGATGAGCAGTTCTTC. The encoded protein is CSVEEQWDEQFF.

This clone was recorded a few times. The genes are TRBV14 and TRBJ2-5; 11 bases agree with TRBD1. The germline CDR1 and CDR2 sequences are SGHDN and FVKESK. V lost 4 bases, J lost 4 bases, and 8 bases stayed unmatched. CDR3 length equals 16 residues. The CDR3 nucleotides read TGTGCCAGCAGCCGCCGGGACAGGGGGAATCGAGAGACCCAGTACTTC. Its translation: CASSRRDRGNRETQYF. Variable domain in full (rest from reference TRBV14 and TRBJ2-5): EAGVTQFPSHSVIEKGQTVTLRCDPISGHDNLYWYRRVMGKEIKFLLHFVKESKQDESGMPNNRFLAERTGGTYSTLKVQPAELEDSGVYFCASSRRDRGNRETQYFGPGTRLLVL.

The chain's CDR3 is CSVEEGEGTQYF. In nucleotides, the CDR3 is TGCAGCGTTGAAGAGGGGGAAGGTACGCAGTATTTT. This chain uses TRBV29-1 with TRBJ2-3; D assignment may be TRBD1 or TRBD2 (5 bases each). This CDR3 is 12 amino acids long. The germline V gene encodes CDR1 SQVTM and CDR2 ANQGSEA. V was pared by 0 bases and J by 8 bases, with 9 bases between.

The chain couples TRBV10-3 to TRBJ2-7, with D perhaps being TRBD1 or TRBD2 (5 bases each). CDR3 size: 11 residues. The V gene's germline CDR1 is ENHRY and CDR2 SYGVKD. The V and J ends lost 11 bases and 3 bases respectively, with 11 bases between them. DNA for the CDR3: TGTGCCCCATATGGGGGCTACGAGCAGTACTTC. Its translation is CAPYGGYEQYF.

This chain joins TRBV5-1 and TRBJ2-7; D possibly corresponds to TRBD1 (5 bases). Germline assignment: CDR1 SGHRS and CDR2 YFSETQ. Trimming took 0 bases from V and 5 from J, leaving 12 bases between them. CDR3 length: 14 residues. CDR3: CASSLERGRDEQYF. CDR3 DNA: TGCGCCAGCAGCTTGGAAAGGGGCCGGGACGAGCAGTACTTC. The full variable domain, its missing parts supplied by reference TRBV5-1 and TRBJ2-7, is KAGVTQTPRYLIKTRGQQVTLSCSPISGHRSVSWYQQTPGQGLQFLFEYFSETQRNKGNFPGRFSGRQFSNSRSEMNVSTLELGDSALYLCASSLERGRDEQYFGPGTRLTVT.

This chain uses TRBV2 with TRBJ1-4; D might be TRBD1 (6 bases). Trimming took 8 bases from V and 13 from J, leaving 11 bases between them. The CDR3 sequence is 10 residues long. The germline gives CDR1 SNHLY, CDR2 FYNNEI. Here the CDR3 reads CASRGAGLFF. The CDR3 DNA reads TGTGCCAGCCGGGGGGCCGGACTGTTTTTT.